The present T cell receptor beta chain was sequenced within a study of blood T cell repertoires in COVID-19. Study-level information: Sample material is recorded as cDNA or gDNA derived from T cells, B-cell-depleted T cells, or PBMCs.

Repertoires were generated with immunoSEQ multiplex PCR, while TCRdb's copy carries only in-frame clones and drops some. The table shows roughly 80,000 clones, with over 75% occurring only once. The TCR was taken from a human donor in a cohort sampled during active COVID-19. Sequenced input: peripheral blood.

The CDR3 DNA reads as TGTGCCAGCTCACCAACGTCGAGATTGGGAGGCAATGAGCAGTTCTTC. It is translated as CASSPTSRLGGNEQFF. The genes are TRBV18 and TRBJ2-1; a weak D match, TRBD2 (6 bases). V gave up 2 bases and J gave up 6 bases, with 17 bases separating them. CDR3 length: 16 amino acids. The germline V gene encodes CDR1 KGHSH and CDR2 LQKENI.